The clone carrying this T cell receptor (beta chain) was seen a handful of times. Profiled with immunoSEQ multiplex PCR; TCRdb holds only in-frame clones, not every one. The repertoire holds about 140,000 clones, with about 90% as singletons. This specimen belongs to a study of blood T cell repertoires in COVID-19. Study details: Sites across the United States, Italy and Spain contributed samples from acute and convalescent COVID-19. T cells, B-cell-depleted T cells, or PBMCs provided the cDNA or gDNA that served as material.

Sequenced sample: peripheral blood. This TCR derives from a woman of 80 years or more with acute or convalescent COVID-19.

CDR3: CACGGSEYTEAFF. DNA of the CDR3: TGTGCCTGTGGGGGCAGTGAGTACACTGAAGCTTTCTTT. The chain has TRBV30 and TRBJ1-1; possible D gene TRBD1, 6 bases. The CDR3 is 13 residues long. V was cut by 6 bases and J by 3 bases, with 14 bases left in between. CDR1 and CDR2 (germline): GTSNPN, SVGIG (reference sequence).